This T cell receptor beta chain was captured in a study of radiotherapy plus CTLA-4 blockade in lung cancer. The overall study: Disease control was present in more than 30% of patients, and objective responses in about 19%. Study-level findings and limits: In blood, after radiotherapy plus ipilimumab, tumor-derived TCR clones expanded. Among reported predictors of response, early blood T cell clone dynamics with interferon-beta performed best.

Here immunoSEQ multiplex PCR was the method, and the copy in TCRdb shows in-frame clones only, minus some. Counted here are about 27,000 clones, over 70% occurring once; the ten biggest clones make up 3.6%. A word on this clone: Its antigen is as yet unknown.

The specimen comprised peripheral blood, sampled from a patient treated with radiotherapy plus ipilimumab. The source is a human donor with non-small cell lung cancer who had stable disease on radiotherapy plus ipilimumab.

CDR3 loop: CASSPTLGSNQPQHF. In DNA, the CDR3 is TGTGCCAGCAGTCCTACCTTGGGTAGCAATCAGCCCCAGCATTTT. The rearrangement joins TRBV27 to TRBJ1-5; D not certain. The CDR3 extends over 15 amino acids. V was pared by 5 bases and J by 0 bases, with 11 bases between. Germline loops: CDR1 MNHEY, CDR2 SMNVEV (reference sequence).